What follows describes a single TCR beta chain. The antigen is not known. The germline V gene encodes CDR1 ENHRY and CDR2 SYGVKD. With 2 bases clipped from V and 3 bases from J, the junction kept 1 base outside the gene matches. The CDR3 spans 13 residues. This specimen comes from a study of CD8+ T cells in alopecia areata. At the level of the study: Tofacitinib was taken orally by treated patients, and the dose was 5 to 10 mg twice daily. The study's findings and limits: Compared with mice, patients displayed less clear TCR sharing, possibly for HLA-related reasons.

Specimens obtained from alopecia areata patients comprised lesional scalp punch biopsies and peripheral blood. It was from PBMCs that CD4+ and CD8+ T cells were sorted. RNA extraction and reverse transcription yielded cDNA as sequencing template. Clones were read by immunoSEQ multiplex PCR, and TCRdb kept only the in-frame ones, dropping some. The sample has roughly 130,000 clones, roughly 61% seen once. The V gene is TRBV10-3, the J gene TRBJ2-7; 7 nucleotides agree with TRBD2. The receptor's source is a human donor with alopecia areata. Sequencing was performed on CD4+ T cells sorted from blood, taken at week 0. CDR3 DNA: TGTGCCATCAGTGAGGGGGGGGACTACGAGCAGTACTTC. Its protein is CAISEGGDYEQYF.